A selection of T cell receptor beta chains follows, all from one sample in a study of shared T cell receptors in the human thymus. Method: immunoSEQ multiplex PCR; TCRdb's copy keeps in-frame clones and lacks some. This sample has almost 550,000 clones, with around 78% found just once. These data also featured in a second study, about human thymus T cells.

Input material: thymocytes. These TCRs come from a boy younger than two with a congenital heart defect. The conserved cysteine and the conserved F or W are not part of the CDR3 here.

v_call: TRBV10-3; j_call: TRBJ1-4; cdr3_aa: AISESKQGVEKLF
v_call: TRBV29-1; j_call: TRBJ1-2; cdr3_aa: SVEVTAYGYT
v_call: TRBV15; j_call: TRBJ1-2; cdr3_aa: ATSRVIRGGQESSDGYT
v_call: TRBV5-5; j_call: TRBJ1-1; cdr3_aa: ASSPRQVGGNTEAF
v_call: TRBV29-1; j_call: TRBJ2-5; cdr3_aa: SVGDRGYQETQY
v_call: TRBV15; j_call: TRBJ2-2; cdr3_aa: ATFPGPTGELF
v_call: TRBV28; j_call: TRBJ1-2; cdr3_aa: ASSPHQGVKNGYT
v_call: TRBV28; j_call: TRBJ2-7; cdr3_aa: ASSSVDTMGHSYEQY
v_call: TRBV30; j_call: TRBJ1-1; cdr3_aa: AWALPWGLYTEAF
v_call: TRBV30; j_call: TRBJ1-1; cdr3_aa: AWSWGDMNTEAF
v_call: TRBV10-1; j_call: TRBJ2-3; cdr3_aa: ASTTTSGSSTDTQY
v_call: TRBV9; j_call: TRBJ2-1; cdr3_aa: ASSVSPGQANNEQF
v_call: TRBV6-5; j_call: TRBJ2-2; cdr3_aa: ASSPRDRAAGELF
v_call: TRBV25-1; j_call: TRBJ1-1; cdr3_aa: ASSESTEDTEAF
v_call: TRBV7-9; j_call: TRBJ2-5; cdr3_aa: ASSSGPSPQETQY
v_call: TRBV9; j_call: TRBJ2-1; cdr3_aa: ASSVKATELSYNEQF
v_call: TRBV4-3; j_call: TRBJ2-7; cdr3_aa: ASSQDQRGTSGSGEYEQY
v_call: TRBV7-9; j_call: TRBJ2-7; cdr3_aa: ASSLAGRSPGEQY
v_call: TRBV5-4; j_call: TRBJ2-5; cdr3_aa: ASTSISGRGGQETQY
v_call: TRBV4-3; j_call: TRBJ2-1; cdr3_aa: ASSRNSGSSYNEQF
v_call: TRBV28; j_call: TRBJ2-2; cdr3_aa: ASRSGLAGGYSGELF
v_call: TRBV28; j_call: TRBJ2-7; cdr3_aa: ASSWGTSGKSEQY
v_call: TRBV21-1; j_call: TRBJ2-7; cdr3_aa: ASSKAEGSYEQY
v_call: TRBV28; j_call: TRBJ1-4; cdr3_aa: ASSSDRGLTFNEKLF
v_call: TRBV6-1; j_call: NA; cdr3_aa: ASSESDRGESCEQY
v_call: TRBV6-6; j_call: TRBJ2-6; cdr3_aa: ASSFPPGTGANVLT
v_call: TRBV11-2; j_call: TRBJ2-7; cdr3_aa: ASSPSGDRGEQY
v_call: TRBV6-5; j_call: TRBJ2-7; cdr3_aa: ASSRTEAYEQY
v_call: TRBV7-9; j_call: TRBJ2-2; cdr3_aa: ASSSGLAGFPGELF
v_call: TRBV6-5; j_call: TRBJ2-1; cdr3_aa: ASSHLVGSYNEQF
v_call: TRBV9; j_call: TRBJ2-2; cdr3_aa: ASSRGQEVITGELF
v_call: TRBV5-6; j_call: TRBJ2-5; cdr3_aa: ASSFGPSGRGETQY
v_call: TRBV30; j_call: TRBJ1-2; cdr3_aa: AWSPERQGRDYGYT
v_call: TRBV5-4; j_call: TRBJ2-7; cdr3_aa: ASSSPKFGGIYEQY
v_call: TRBV6-6; j_call: TRBJ1-1; cdr3_aa: ASSLGTALQAF
v_call: TRBV2; j_call: TRBJ2-7; cdr3_aa: AIQTIGSYEQY
v_call: TRBV28; j_call: TRBJ2-5; cdr3_aa: ASSCRDTQETQY
v_call: TRBV21-1; j_call: TRBJ1-1; cdr3_aa: ASSKGRKGTEAF
v_call: TRBV19; j_call: TRBJ2-7; cdr3_aa: ASSTPLREFGYEQY
v_call: TRBV5-1; j_call: TRBJ2-1; cdr3_aa: ASSLGLAGGRLSYNEQF
v_call: TRBV19; j_call: TRBJ2-3; cdr3_aa: ASRTIAGGRSPGTDTQY
v_call: TRBV29-1; j_call: TRBJ1-2; cdr3_aa: SVEIRGDGYT
v_call: TRBV6-5; j_call: TRBJ1-1; cdr3_aa: ASSLRREGLNTEAF
v_call: TRBV18; j_call: TRBJ2-7; cdr3_aa: ASSPGHAYEQY
v_call: TRBV5-1; j_call: TRBJ2-7; cdr3_aa: ASSFIPVSYEQY
v_call: TRBV23-1; j_call: TRBJ2-7; cdr3_aa: ATLGTGRQY
v_call: TRBV28; j_call: TRBJ2-2; cdr3_aa: ASSNGTGVLWTGELF
v_call: TRBV7-9; j_call: TRBJ2-7; cdr3_aa: ASSFTSGSSYEQY
v_call: TRBV5-1; j_call: TRBJ2-7; cdr3_aa: ASRLKTALTYEQY
v_call: TRBV2; j_call: TRBJ2-7; cdr3_aa: ASRELGQGTHGQY
v_call: TRBV14; j_call: TRBJ2-1; cdr3_aa: ASSHIPIAGVSYNEQF
v_call: TRBV18; j_call: TRBJ2-4; cdr3_aa: ASSPSSGGKNIQY
v_call: TRBV4-2; j_call: TRBJ2-2; cdr3_aa: ASSPGTSGRDTGELF
v_call: TRBV4-3; j_call: TRBJ2-5; cdr3_aa: ASSQDGASGPAAQY
v_call: TRBV11-1; j_call: TRBJ2-7; cdr3_aa: ASSSPGQGKEQY
v_call: TRBV11-3; j_call: TRBJ1-1; cdr3_aa: ASSPFRGARDTEAF
v_call: TRBV5-1; j_call: TRBJ2-5; cdr3_aa: ASRLDRTNQETQY
v_call: TRBV6-1; j_call: TRBJ2-5; cdr3_aa: ASSDPRETQY
v_call: TRBV5-6; j_call: TRBJ1-2; cdr3_aa: ASSLNRTGGSYGYT